Below are 10 T cell receptor beta chains sequenced from a single sample in a study of cytomegalovirus exposure and HLA in healthy donors (dated by TCRdb to 2017 to 2019). Library construction relied on the immunoSEQ multiplex PCR assay. For the multiplex PCR, a mixture combining 60 forward primers for TCR Vbeta segments and 13 reverse primers for TCR Jbeta segments was used. What TCRdb holds here is the immuneACCESS table cut down to in-frame rearrangements. Part of the clones is not present; checked against another copy, under half of the missing clones reflect an unresolved V gene, and the others are unexplained. The sample table holds some 150,000 clones, of which roughly 80% were seen once. The ten largest clones represent approximately 4.5% of the sample. Sequencing was done on a sample of PBMCs. Receptor source: a man under 40 in good health and CMV-seronegative.

This clone has more than one count but fewer than ten. The chain has TRBV5-4 and TRBJ2-1; D perhaps matches TRBD2 (6 bases). Germline assignment: CDR1 SGHNT and CDR2 YYREEE (reference sequence). V lost 2 bases and J lost 2, with 14 bases in between. This CDR3 has 16 amino acids. CDR3 in amino acids: CASSLPPGVPYNEQFF. The CDR3 nucleotides read TGTGCCAGCAGCTTACCACCGGGAGTACCCTACAATGAGCAGTTCTTC.

This chain uses TRBV5-1 with TRBJ2-3, with no clear D. V was shortened by 0 bases and J by 5 bases, with 4 bases between the two germline ends. This CDR3 comprises 12 residues. Germline assignment: CDR1 SGHRS and CDR2 YFSETQ. This CDR3 is CASSLGRDTQYF. The CDR3 coding sequence is TGCGCCAGCAGCTTGGGCAGAGATACGCAGTATTTT.

V is TRBV27 and J is TRBJ2-1; 8 bases align to TRBD2. This CDR3 is built from 15 residues. Germline CDR1 reads MNHEY; CDR2 reads SMNVEV (reference sequence). Trimming cost V 8 bases and J 8 bases; bases outside gene matches: 14. Here the CDR3 reads CASCPGLGLMYEQFF. The CDR3 nucleotides are TGTGCCAGCTGCCCGGGACTAGGACTTATGTATGAGCAGTTCTTC.

The chain uses TRBV6-4 and TRBJ2-1; D is uncertain. The CDR3 spans 13 residues. V was pared by 3 bases and J by 7 bases, with 10 bases between. The germline V gene has CDR1 MRHNA and CDR2 SNTAGT. CDR3 amino acids: CASSEVSENEQFF. Here the CDR3 DNA reads TGTGCCAGCAGTGAAGTGTCGGAGAATGAGCAGTTCTTC.

V is TRBV7-8 and J is TRBJ1-3, with D possibly matching TRBD1 (5 bases). The CDR3 runs to 16 residues. Trimming removed 4 bases from V and 1 base from J, with 14 bases in between. CDR1 and CDR2 from the germline V gene are SGHVS and FQNEAQ. In DNA, the CDR3 is TGTGCCAGCAGCTCCCCGACAGTCTTTTCTGGAAACACCATATATTTT. It is translated as CASSSPTVFSGNTIYF. Combining the CDR3 with reference TRBV7-8 and TRBJ1-3 gives the whole variable domain GAGVSQSPRYKVAKRGQDVALRCDPISGHVSLFWYQQALGQGPEFLTYFQNEAQLDKSGLPSDRFFAERPEGSVSTLKIQRTQQEDSAVYLCASSSPTVFSGNTIYFGEGSWLTVV.

This sequence joins TRBV9 and TRBJ2-7, with 8 nucleotides matching TRBD1. This CDR3 has 16 residues. V was pared by 0 bases and J by 2 bases, with 7 bases of the junction left unmatched. From germline, CDR1 is SGDLS and CDR2 YYNGEE. CDR3 loop: CASSVEAGTGPYEQYF. The DNA of the CDR3 is TGTGCCAGCAGCGTAGAAGCCGGGACAGGCCCCTACGAGCAGTACTTC.

V and J are TRBV7-9 and TRBJ2-3, with 7 positions matching TRBD1. CDR3 length: 15 residues. The germline CDR1 and CDR2 sequences are SEHNR and FQNEAQ (reference sequence). The V and J ends lost 1 base and 2 bases, in that order; junction bases with no gene match: 3. CDR3 sequence reads: CASSLEGANTDTQYF. The CDR3 DNA follows: TGTGCCAGCAGCTTAGAGGGGGCCAACACAGATACGCAGTATTTT.

The J gene is TRBJ2-2, the V gene TRBV2; 10 nucleotides agree with TRBD2. J was trimmed by 4 bases and V by 6 bases; bases with no gene match: 5. Germline V CDR1 and CDR2: SNHLY, FYNNEI. The CDR3 contains 15 residues. The DNA for the CDR3 is TGTGCCAGCAGGGGAGCGGGAGGGGTCACCGGGGAGCTGTTTTTT. As protein: CASRGAGGVTGELFF.

In its sample, this clone was seen once. The gene calls are TRBV20-1 and TRBJ1-2; tentatively, D is TRBD1 (6 bases). CDR1 is DFQATT and CDR2 is SNEGSKA in the germline V gene (reference sequence). Trimming left V 4 bases short and J 8 bases short, with 8 bases between. This CDR3 has 10 amino acids. The CDR3 DNA reads as TGCAGTGCTATCACAGGGGGCTACACCTTC. Translated: CSAITGGYTF.

The chain combines TRBV9 with TRBJ1-1; 8 nucleotides agree with TRBD1. Unmatched junction bases numbered 7, after V lost 2 bases and J lost 7 bases. This CDR3 is built from 14 residues. Looked up from germline, CDR1 is SGDLS and CDR2 is YYNGEE. CDR3 in amino acids: CASSVERTGSEAFF. The CDR3 DNA reads TGTGCCAGCAGCGTCGAGAGGACAGGGAGTGAAGCTTTCTTT. Combining the CDR3 with reference TRBV9 and TRBJ1-1 gives the whole variable domain DSGVTQTPKHLITATGQRVTLRCSPRSGDLSVYWYQQSLDQGLQFLIQYYNGEERAKGNILERFSAQQFPDLHSELNLSSLELGDSALYFCASSVERTGSEAFFGQGTRLTVV.